This T cell receptor (beta chain) was identified during a study of cytomegalovirus exposure and HLA in healthy donors. Findings and caveats of the study: In an earlier analysis, most TCR beta V segments were productive about 87% or about 30% of the time. One variant, a missense change in DCLRE1C, was linked in a later analysis to TCR beta V- and J-gene trimming. According to a later analysis, most TCR beta chains associated with CMV appeared HLA-restricted.

The germline V gene encodes CDR1 MNHNY and CDR2 SVGAGI (reference sequence). The V and J ends lost 2 bases and 7 bases respectively, with 8 bases between them. CDR3 length: 12 amino acids. PCR employed 60 Vbeta and 13 Jbeta primers. The assay was immunoSEQ multiplex PCR, and TCRdb's table has in-frame clones only and misses some. The table records about 130,000 clones, 70% to 90% of them present only once. As for this clone: The antigen is unknown.

The V gene is TRBV6-6, the J gene TRBJ1-2, with D uncertain. This clonotype originated in a man aged 35-49 years in good health and CMV-seronegative. Sequencing was done on a sample of PBMCs. The CDR3 nucleotides read TGTGCCAGCAGTTACGAATCGGTTGGCTACACCTTC. Its translation: CASSYESVGYTF.